One and the same sample provided the 13 T cell receptor beta chains below, sequenced in a study of regulatory T cells in long-lasting Graves disease. Noted time point: newly diagnosed GD, antithyroid drugs for less than 3 months. The TCR library was prepared using RNA isolated from PBMCs. Library construction for TCR beta used iRepertoire HTBI primers and Arm-PCR of CDR3 regions. TCRdb passed the multiplex PCR reads through MiXCR, listing each CDR3 protein once. The sample records about 560,000 distinct CDR3 sequences, approximately 16% being singletons. These same data were also listed under a study on T cells in Graves' hyperthyroidism and ophthalmopathy.

The material sequenced was peripheral blood mononuclear cells (PBMCs), taken at new diagnosis, from a patient treated with antithyroid drugs. Receptors were obtained from a man between 18 and 29 years old with Graves disease.

The V and J genes are TRBV12-3 or TRBV12-4 and TRBJ2-4; the D gene is possibly TRBD1 (6 bases). This CDR3 spans 16 amino acids. V dropped 3 bases and J dropped 9 bases, with 21 bases sitting between them. CDR3 nucleotide sequence: TGTGCCAGCAGTTTGGGCCTGACAGGTACCTTAGGCATTCAGTACTTC. Translating gives CASSLGLTGTLGIQYF.

This clonotype has ten or more counts. The V gene is TRBV12-3 or TRBV12-4, the J gene TRBJ2-5; D remains unclear. V dropped 5 bases and J dropped 0 bases, with 7 bases sitting between them. The CDR3 contains 13 residues. DNA for the CDR3: TGTGCCAGCAGTCACAGTTACCAAGAGACCCAGTACTTC. Protein product: CASSHSYQETQYF.

This clonotype has only a few counts. CDR3 DNA sequence: TGTGCCAGCAGCGCGAGTTACAGGGACGGTGAGCAGTTCTTC. Its protein is CASSASYRDGEQFF. The V gene is TRBV6-2 or TRBV6-3, the J gene TRBJ2-1, with a tentative D call TRBD1 (6 bases). This CDR3 has 14 amino acids. The germline gives CDR1 MNHEY, CDR2 SVGEGT. The V end was cut by 6 bases, the J end by 9 bases, with 18 bases between.

This rearrangement joins TRBV10-3 to TRBJ1-5; D unclear. From germline, CDR1 is ENHRY and CDR2 SYGVKD. This CDR3 comprises 17 residues. V was clipped by 0 bases and J by 1 base, with 13 bases between them. The chain's CDR3 is CAISESTSMTSNQPQHF. The CDR3 DNA is TGTGCCATCAGTGAGTCGACCAGTATGACGAGCAATCAGCCCCAGCATTTT.

This clonotype was counted only a few times. The chain joins TRBV7-6 to TRBJ2-7; the D is unclear. The CDR3 spans 15 residues. Germline values: CDR1 SGHVS, CDR2 FNYEAQ. V was cut by 5 bases and J by 0 bases, with 14 bases left in between. CDR3 nucleotides: TGTGCCAGCAGCGCCAAGGGCGCGTTCTCCTACGAGCAGTACTTC. It is translated as CASSAKGAFSYEQYF.

The table lists this clonotype with many counts. The chain carries TRBV20-1 and TRBJ2-7, with 9 bases that match TRBD2. The CDR3 extends over 15 amino acids. After removal of 4 bases from V and 2 bases from J, the junction contained 9 bases not matched to a gene. Germline V gene data show CDR1 as DFQATT and CDR2 as SNEGSKA (reference sequence). The CDR3 reads CSANPGGRGTYEQYF. In nucleotides, the CDR3 is TGCAGTGCTAATCCGGGCGGGAGGGGGACCTACGAGCAGTACTTC.

The V gene is TRBV20-1, the J gene TRBJ2-1; 7 positions match TRBD2. J gave up 0 bases and V 6 bases, and 14 bases lay outside the gene matches. Germline V gene lookup returns CDR1 DFQATT and CDR2 SNEGSKA (reference sequence). The CDR3 extends over 17 amino acids. CDR3 nucleotide sequence: TGCAGTGCAAATGGGCTAGCGGAGGCAAGCTCCTACAATGAGCAGTTCTTC. It specifies CSANGLAEASSYNEQFF.

This clonotype was seen a handful of times. The chain links TRBV20-1 to TRBJ1-3; D uncertain. Trimming left V 6 bases short and J 1 base short, with 10 bases between. This CDR3 comprises 13 residues. The germline gives CDR1 DFQATT, CDR2 SNEGSKA (reference sequence). The CDR3 reads CSASRDSGNTIYF. The CDR3 DNA is TGCAGTGCGTCTCGGGATTCTGGAAACACCATATATTTT.

This chain links TRBV27 with TRBJ2-1; TRBD2 might be the D (5 bases). This CDR3 spans 14 amino acids. Per germline, CDR1 MNHEY and CDR2 SMNVEV (reference sequence). Trimming cost V 8 bases and J 5 bases, with 16 bases left between them. The DNA for the CDR3 is TGTGCCAGCGGACCCATTGGACTGCACAATGAGCAGTTCTTC. It translates to CASGPIGLHNEQFF.

This clonotype was seen repeatedly, ten times or more. J is TRBJ2-7 and V is TRBV7-6, with D possibly TRBD2 on 5 matching bases. CDR1 and CDR2 from the germline V gene are SGHVS and FNYEAQ. The CDR3 contains 15 residues. Trimming took 4 bases from V and 0 from J, leaving 13 bases between them. CDR3 residues: CASSSGWEISYEQYF. The CDR3 bases are TGTGCCAGCAGCTCAGGATGGGAGATCTCCTACGAGCAGTACTTC.

The chain links TRBV28 to TRBJ1-3; D possibly corresponds to TRBD1 (5 bases). CDR1 and CDR2 from the germline V gene are MDHEN and SYDVKM. The CDR3 runs to 16 residues. With 5 bases removed from V and 4 bases from J, the gap between germline ends came to 18 bases. The CDR3 nucleotides are TGTGCCAGCAGTGTACGAGTAAGCGGGGCAGGAAACACCATATATTTT. The encoded protein is CASSVRVSGAGNTIYF. The full variable domain, rest sourced from reference TRBV28 and TRBJ1-3, is DVKVTQSSRYLVKRTGEKVFLECVQDMDHENMFWYRQDPGLGLRLIYFSYDVKMKEKGDIPEGYSVSREKKERFSLILESASTNQTSMYLCASSVRVSGAGNTIYFGEGSWLTVV.

V is TRBV5-6 and J is TRBJ1-4, with D unclear. The V end was cut by 1 base, the J end by 8 bases, with 12 bases between. Germline V gene data show CDR1 as SGHDT and CDR2 as YYEEEE. CDR3 length: 14 amino acids. CDR3 bases: TGTGCCAGCAGCTTGAAAGGGTCGGGAGAAAAACTGTTTTTT. Amino acids: CASSLKGSGEKLFF.

This clonotype came up many times. The chain links TRBV30 to TRBJ1-1, with TRBD1 matching over 7 bases. J lost 5 bases, V lost 5 bases, and 5 bases had no gene match. The germline gives CDR1 GTSNPN, CDR2 SVGIG (reference sequence). This CDR3 contains 12 residues. The CDR3 region is CAWYQQGTEAFF. The CDR3 DNA reads TGTGCCTGGTATCAACAGGGGACTGAAGCTTTCTTT.